The 7 T cell receptor beta chains presented below share a single source sample, sequenced in a study of spatial heterogeneity in lung cancer. Regarding time point: blood at routine non-recurrence follow-up after resection. The authors sequenced whole RNA from tumor, nontumor lung or frozen PBMC without sorting. TCRdb re-called the 5' RACE reads through MiXCR, storing one row per CDR3 protein. In the table there are about 120,000 distinct CDR3 sequences, 9.5% to 15% of which are singletons. The specimen was PBMCs, collected at follow-up. These receptors all stem from a male donor with early-stage non-small cell lung cancer.

The J gene is TRBJ2-4, the V gene TRBV5-1; D remains unclear. Germline lookup yields CDR1 SGHRS and CDR2 YFSETQ. V lost 3 bases, J lost 11 bases, and 6 bases lay in between. The CDR3 loop spans 10 amino acids. The CDR3, as DNA: TGCGCCAGCAGCTCTGTCCTTCAGTACTTC. As protein: CASSSVLQYF.

The chain couples TRBV7-2 to TRBJ2-2; no reliable D call. Germline CDR1 is SGHTA and CDR2 is FQGNSA. V lost 3 bases, J lost 1 base, and 12 bases lay in between. The CDR3 length is 16 residues. The CDR3 loop reads CASSFTPPMNTGELFF. The CDR3 nucleotides are TGTGCCAGCAGCTTTACCCCCCCCATGAACACCGGGGAGCTGTTTTTT.

At least ten counts were recorded for this clonotype. V gene TRBV7-8 combines with J gene TRBJ2-2; the D gene could be TRBD1 or TRBD2 (7 bases each). V dropped 6 bases and J dropped 6 bases, with 14 bases sitting between them. Germline values: CDR1 SGHVS, CDR2 FQNEAQ. This CDR3 is 14 amino acids long. The CDR3 sequence: CASRVTGRAGELFF. DNA of the CDR3: TGTGCCAGCAGGGTGACAGGGAGGGCCGGGGAGCTGTTTTTT.

This clonotype was observed at least ten times. The chain combines TRBV20-1 with TRBJ1-1; possibly TRBD1 for D (5 bases). This CDR3 region has 13 residues. V dropped 0 bases and J dropped 1 base, with 6 bases sitting between them. Germline V gene lookup returns CDR1 DFQATT and CDR2 SNEGSKA (reference sequence). As DNA, the CDR3 is TGCAGTGCTAGAGATGGGGGGAACACTGAAGCTTTCTTT. It encodes CSARDGGNTEAFF.

The genes are TRBV10-3 and TRBJ1-6, with no clear D. Germline lookup yields CDR1 ENHRY and CDR2 SYGVKD. This CDR3 has 13 residues. Deletions cut 7 bases from V and 6 bases from J, with 10 bases between. CDR3: CAITQASNSPLHF. Written as DNA, the CDR3 is TGTGCCATCACCCAGGCTTCTAATTCACCCCTCCACTTT.

This clonotype has a handful of counts. V gene TRBV4-2 combines with J gene TRBJ2-6, with D tentatively TRBD2 (6 bases). Germline CDR1 LGHNA, CDR2 YNFKEQ. The CDR3 has 15 amino acids. Trimming took 1 base from V and 2 from J, leaving 6 bases between them. The CDR3 region has the DNA TGTGCCAGCAGCCAAGGGGGGGCTGGGGCCAACGTCCTGACTTTC. It specifies CASSQGGAGANVLTF.

V and J are TRBV11-2 and TRBJ2-2; 12 nucleotides line up with TRBD2. Germline CDR1 and CDR2: SGHAT and FQNNGV. The trim removed 5 bases at V and 3 bases at J, leaving 4 bases unmatched. The CDR3 contains 16 residues. Here the CDR3 reads CASSLAGGPHTGELFF. The CDR3 nucleotides are TGTGCCAGCAGCCTAGCGGGGGGGCCACACACCGGGGAGCTGTTTTTT.